This T cell receptor beta chain was recovered during a study of persistence of HIV-infected CD4 T cells. The CDR3 length is 16 residues. The V segment lost 4 bases and the J segment 6 bases; nucleotides outside the gene matches: 11. CDR1 is LGHDT, CDR2 YNNKEL, per germline (reference sequence). The immunoSEQ assay was version 4, run in survey mode. Libraries were prepared by immunoSEQ multiplex PCR; TCRdb keeps only in-frame clonotypes and omits some of them. Found here are approximately 5,300 clones, around 69% of them singletons; the top ten hold almost 40%. Broader study findings: Proviral oligoclonality tracked with TCR oligoclonality within the same sorted cells.

The stimulus was lysate of CMV-infected fibroblasts, approximately 9.6 ug/mL. CD4+ T cells upregulating both CD40 ligand and CD69 were sorted as responding cells. Donors had undetectable plasma HIV-1 RNA, under 50 copies/mL, for 4+ years. This clone has more than one count but fewer than ten. Its antigen is not known. V gene TRBV3-1 (or the pseudogene TRBV3-2) combines with J gene TRBJ2-3; 9 bases are a match to TRBD2. The source is an adult man with HIV who was CMV-seropositive. The sample was CD4+ T cells sorted from PBMCs after approximately 19-hour stimulation, taken from a patient who received antiretroviral therapy. The CDR3 protein is CASSRSGRGGSDTQYF. Written as DNA, the CDR3 is TGTGCCAGCAGCCGCTCTGGGCGGGGGGGATCTGATACGCAGTATTTT.